These 11 T cell receptor beta chains share one sample of origin, sequenced in a study of CD8+CD57+ T cells in acquired aplastic anemia. Template material for TCR beta VDJ and CDR3 profiling consisted of genomic DNA. TCRdb itself ran the reads through MiXCR, one entry per CDR3 protein. This table has 350,000 to 450,000 distinct CDR3 sequences, around 72% appearing once. What was sequenced was sorted CD4+, CD8+, or CD8+CD57+ T cells (not recorded which) from PBMCs. All receptors derive from a human donor in good health, serving as a control.

The chain has TRBV12-3 or TRBV12-4 and TRBJ2-7; D is undetermined. The V end lost 5 bases, the J end lost 3 bases, and 8 bases lay between the germline ends. This CDR3 comprises 12 residues. CDR3 sequence (DNA): TGTGCCAGCAGTCGGCACCGCTACGAGCAGTACTTC. Its protein is CASSRHRYEQYF.

The chain employs TRBV12-5 and TRBJ2-1; D gene uncertain. The length of the CDR3 is 13 residues. Germline CDR1 LGHNT, CDR2 FRNRAP. CDR3: CASSTGVGSEQFF. In DNA form, the CDR3 reads TGTGCCAGCAGCACTGGGGTGGGAAGTGAGCAGTTCTTC.

The chain recombines TRBV20-1 with TRBJ1-6; D is ambiguous. The germline V gene has CDR1 DFQATT and CDR2 SNEGSKA (reference sequence). This CDR3 comprises 18 residues. Trimming stripped 6 bases from V and 0 bases from J, with 21 bases between. As DNA, the CDR3 is TGCAGTGCCTATAAGACTAGCGGGGTGTTCTCCTATAATTCACCCCTCCACTTT. Protein product: CSAYKTSGVFSYNSPLHF.

This clonotype was recorded only once. The gene calls are TRBV5-4 and TRBJ1-6; D gene unclear. V lost 4 bases, J lost 7 bases, and 12 bases lay in between. The CDR3 is 14 residues long. Per the germline V gene, CDR1 is SGHNT and CDR2 is YYREEE (reference sequence). The CDR3 bases are TGTGCCAGCAGCCCTAGGCAGATGAATTCACCCCTCCACTTT. It yields the protein CASSPRQMNSPLHF.

This chain links TRBV29-1 with TRBJ2-5; D gene uncertain. CDR3 length equals 12 residues. Germline CDR1 reads SQVTM; CDR2 reads ANQGSEA. V lost 4 bases, J lost 5 bases, and 11 bases lay in between. The CDR3 DNA reads TGCAGCGTTGGGTTGGCGCATGAGACCCAGTACTTC. The encoded protein is CSVGLAHETQYF.

This clonotype was seen a handful of times. V is TRBV29-1 and J is TRBJ2-7, with TRBD1 identical over 7 bases. The CDR3 spans 13 residues. Germline V gives CDR1 SQVTM, CDR2 ANQGSEA. Trimming removed 7 bases from V and 5 bases from J; junction bases left unmatched: 11. Here the CDR3 DNA reads TGCAGCGCCGACCGACAGGGTACGGACGAGCAGTACTTC. Protein product: CSADRQGTDEQYF.

This clonotype showed up many times. This rearrangement joins TRBV6-1 to TRBJ1-5; D gene ambiguous. Trimming pared 3 bases from V and 3 bases from J, leaving 6 bases between. From germline, CDR1 is MNHNS and CDR2 SASEGT. The CDR3 covers 13 residues. The CDR3 spells CASSEGPNQPQHF. The CDR3 DNA reads as TGTGCCAGCAGTGAGGGTCCCAATCAGCCCCAGCATTTT.

The gene calls are TRBV9 and TRBJ2-2, with 13 positions matching TRBD2. The germline V gene encodes CDR1 SGDLS and CDR2 YYNGEE. This CDR3 comprises 14 residues. Germline trimming cut 5 bases from V and 6 bases from J; bases unmatched to any gene: 1. CDR3 in DNA: TGTGCCAGCAGTACTAGCGGGGGGGCCGGGGAGCTGTTTTTT. Encoded protein: CASSTSGGAGELFF.

This clonotype was seen repeatedly, ten times or more. This sequence joins TRBV20-1 and TRBJ2-1; D may correspond to TRBD1 or TRBD2 (6 bases each). The germline gives CDR1 DFQATT, CDR2 SNEGSKA (reference sequence). V was shortened by 4 bases and J by 5 bases, with 15 bases between the two germline ends. The CDR3 loop spans 14 amino acids. The CDR3 is CSAKGWGANNEQFF. DNA for the CDR3: TGCAGTGCTAAGGGGTGGGGGGCCAACAATGAGCAGTTCTTC.

V is TRBV29-1 and J is TRBJ1-1; tentative D call: TRBD1 (5 bases). Trimming left V 3 bases short and J 7 bases short, with 9 bases between. Per the germline V gene, CDR1 is SQVTM and CDR2 is ANQGSEA. There are 11 residues in the CDR3. This CDR3 is CSVDRGVEAFF. CDR3 coding DNA: TGCAGCGTTGATCGAGGGGTTGAAGCTTTCTTT.

In the case of this clonotype: The CDR3 end shows no conserved phenylalanine or tryptophan, and so a read error is likely. The DNA is omitted, as the CDR3 cannot be located on it reliably, and the CDR3 follows TCRdb's listing. This rearrangement joins TRBV7-2 to TRBJ1-1; TRBD1, the table's D call, was not compared with the DNA. Germline V CDR1 and CDR2: SGHTA, FQGNSA. The CDR3 is made up of 12 amino acids, end residues included. The CDR3 is CASSLWVGGQGD.